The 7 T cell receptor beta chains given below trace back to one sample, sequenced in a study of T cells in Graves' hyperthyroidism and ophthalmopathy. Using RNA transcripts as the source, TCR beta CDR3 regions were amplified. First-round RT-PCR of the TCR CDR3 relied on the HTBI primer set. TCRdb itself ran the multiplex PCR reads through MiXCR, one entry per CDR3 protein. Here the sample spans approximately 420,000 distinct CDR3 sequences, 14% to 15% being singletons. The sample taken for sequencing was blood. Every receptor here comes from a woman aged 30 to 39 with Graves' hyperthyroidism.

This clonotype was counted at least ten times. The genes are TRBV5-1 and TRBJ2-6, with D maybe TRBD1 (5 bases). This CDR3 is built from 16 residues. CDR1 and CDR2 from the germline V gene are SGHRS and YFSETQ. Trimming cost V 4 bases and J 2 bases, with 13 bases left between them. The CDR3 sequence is CASSAEQAAGANVLTF. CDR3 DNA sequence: TGCGCCAGCAGCGCCGAACAGGCTGCTGGGGCCAACGTCCTGACTTTC.

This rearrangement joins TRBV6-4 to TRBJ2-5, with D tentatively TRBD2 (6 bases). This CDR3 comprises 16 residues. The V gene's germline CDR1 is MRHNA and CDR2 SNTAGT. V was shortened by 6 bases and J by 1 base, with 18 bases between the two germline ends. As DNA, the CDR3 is TGTGCCAGCAGCCGACTCCTAGCGCAATTCCAAGAGACCCAGTACTTC. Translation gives CASSRLLAQFQETQYF.

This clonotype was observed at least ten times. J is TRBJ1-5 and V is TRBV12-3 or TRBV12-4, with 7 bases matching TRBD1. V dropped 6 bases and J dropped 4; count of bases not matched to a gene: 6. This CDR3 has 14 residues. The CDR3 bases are TGTGCCAGCAGCTATTCGACAGGGAATCAGCCCCAGCATTTT. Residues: CASSYSTGNQPQHF.

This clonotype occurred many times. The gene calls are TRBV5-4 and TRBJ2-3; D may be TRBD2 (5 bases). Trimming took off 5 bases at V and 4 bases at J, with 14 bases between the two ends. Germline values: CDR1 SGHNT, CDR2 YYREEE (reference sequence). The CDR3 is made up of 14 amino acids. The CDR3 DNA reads TGTGCCAGCAGTTGGACTGGGAGATCAGATACGCAGTATTTT. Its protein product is CASSWTGRSDTQYF. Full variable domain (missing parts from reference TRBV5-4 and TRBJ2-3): ETGVTQSPTHLIKTRGQQVTLRCSSQSGHNTVSWYQQALGQGPQFIFQYYREEENGRGNFPPRFSGLQFPNYSSELNVNALELDDSALYLCASSWTGRSDTQYFGPGTRLTVL.

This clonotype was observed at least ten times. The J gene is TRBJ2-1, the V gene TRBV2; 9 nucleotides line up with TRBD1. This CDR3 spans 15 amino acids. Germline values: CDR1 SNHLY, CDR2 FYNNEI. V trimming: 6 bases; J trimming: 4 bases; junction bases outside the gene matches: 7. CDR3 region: CASRADRGEYNEQFF. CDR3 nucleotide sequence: TGTGCCAGCAGAGCTGACAGGGGGGAATACAATGAGCAGTTCTTC.

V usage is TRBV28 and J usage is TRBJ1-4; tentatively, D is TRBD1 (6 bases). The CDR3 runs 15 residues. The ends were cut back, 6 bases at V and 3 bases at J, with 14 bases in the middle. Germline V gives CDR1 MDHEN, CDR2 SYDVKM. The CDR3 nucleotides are TGTGCCAGCAGCAAAGGACAGCCAGCTAATGAAAAACTGTTTTTT. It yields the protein CASSKGQPANEKLFF.

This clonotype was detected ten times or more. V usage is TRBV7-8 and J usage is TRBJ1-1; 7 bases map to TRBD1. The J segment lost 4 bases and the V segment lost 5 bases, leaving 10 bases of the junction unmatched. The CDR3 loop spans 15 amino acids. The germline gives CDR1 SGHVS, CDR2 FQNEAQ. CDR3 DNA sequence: TGTGCCAGCAGCGCCCGGGACAGTCGCGGCACTGAAGCTTTCTTT. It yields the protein CASSARDSRGTEAFF.